Listed here are 23 T cell receptor beta chains from one sample, sequenced in a study of blood T cell repertoires in COVID-19. The protocol was immunoSEQ multiplex PCR, while the TCRdb copy is restricted to in-frame clones and leaves out a portion. The sample records 61,000 or so clones, more than 65% being singletons. The sample comprised peripheral blood. The origin of the receptors is a woman aged 70-85 years with acute or convalescent COVID-19.

The V call is TRBV7-6, the J call TRBJ2-3; D gene uncertain. CDR1 and CDR2 from the germline V gene are SGHVS and FNYEAQ. V gave up 4 bases and J gave up 0 bases, with 14 bases separating them. The CDR3 runs to 16 residues. The CDR3 nucleotides are TGTGCCAGCAGCTCACTTCCCGAATCTAGCACAGATACGCAGTATTTT. It specifies CASSSLPESSTDTQYF.

V usage is TRBV5-1 and J usage is TRBJ1-6; 7 bases fit TRBD1. The V gene's germline CDR1 is SGHRS and CDR2 YFSETQ. V dropped 6 bases and J dropped 5; count of bases not matched to a gene: 5. The CDR3 length is 14 residues. This CDR3 reads CASKATGDNSPLHF. Written as DNA, the CDR3 is TGCGCCAGCAAGGCCACAGGGGATAATTCACCCCTCCACTTT.

The CDR3 DNA follows: TGTGCCAGCATGCGACAGGGGGTCTATGGCTACACCTTC. It translates to CASMRQGVYGYTF. V is TRBV6-5 and J is TRBJ1-2, with 9 bases lining up with TRBD1. Germline V lookup: CDR1 MNHEY, CDR2 SVGAGI. Germline trimming cut 7 bases from V and 4 bases from J; bases unmatched to any gene: 4. The CDR3 is made up of 13 amino acids.

The chain has TRBV7-9 and TRBJ1-2; D uncertain. The CDR3 totals 13 residues. Germline lookup yields CDR1 SEHNR and CDR2 FQNEAQ (reference sequence). The V end lost 5 bases, the J end lost 3 bases, and 10 bases lay between the germline ends. CDR3: CASSPGRDYGYTF. For the CDR3, the DNA is TGTGCCAGCAGCCCGGGTCGGGACTATGGCTACACCTTC. Drawing the rest from reference TRBV7-9 and TRBJ1-2, the complete variable domain is DTGVSQNPRHKITKRGQNVTFRCDPISEHNRLYWYRQTLGQGPEFLTYFQNEAQLEKSRLLSDRFSAERPKGSFSTLEIQRTEQGDSAMYLCASSPGRDYGYTFGSGTRLTVV.

Only a few counts were recorded for this clone. V and J are TRBV6-9 and TRBJ1-2; D call uncertain. Trimming took off 8 bases at V and 6 bases at J, with 19 bases between the two ends. This CDR3 is built from 14 residues. Germline CDR1 and CDR2: MNHGY and SVAAGI. CDR3 in amino acids: CASGTLGRLNGYTF. In DNA, the CDR3 is TGTGCCAGCGGTACCCTAGGGAGGCTCAATGGCTACACCTTC.

V and J are TRBV6-1 and TRBJ1-3, with a possible D match to TRBD1 (5 bases). Trimming left V 6 bases short and J 4 bases short, with 7 bases between. The germline gives CDR1 MNHNS, CDR2 SASEGT. The CDR3 extends over 12 amino acids. DNA for the CDR3: TGTGCCAGCAGCGGGGGGGGAAACACCATATATTTT. This translates into CASSGGGNTIYF.

The CDR3 reads CASSFLTGRKGGLYGYTF. CDR3 coding DNA: TGTGCCAGCAGTTTCCTGACAGGGAGGAAAGGTGGGCTCTATGGCTACACCTTC. This sequence joins TRBV28 and TRBJ1-2; 7 bases are shared with TRBD1. Per the germline V gene, CDR1 is MDHEN and CDR2 is SYDVKM. Trimming removed 3 bases from V and 4 bases from J; junction bases left unmatched: 17. The CDR3 extends over 18 amino acids.

The rearrangement links TRBV5-1 to TRBJ1-5; D perhaps matches TRBD1 (5 bases). This CDR3 comprises 15 residues. The ends were cut back, 4 bases at V and 1 base at J, with 12 bases in the middle. From germline, CDR1 is SGHRS and CDR2 YFSETQ. In nucleotides, the CDR3 is TGCGCCAGCAGCCCCGACAGCTCCAGCAATCAGCCCCAGCATTTT. It translates to CASSPDSSSNQPQHF.

This clone was detected only a few times. As DNA, the CDR3 is TGTGCCAGCAGCCAAATGGGCGGGGGAGAGACCCAGTACTTC. Its protein product is CASSQMGGGETQYF. The rearrangement joins TRBV3-1 (or the pseudogene TRBV3-2) to TRBJ2-5, with 7 bases fitting TRBD2. The germline gives CDR1 LGHDT, CDR2 YNNKEL (reference sequence). J was trimmed by 4 bases and V by 2 bases; bases with no gene match: 4. The CDR3 runs 14 residues.

CDR3 residues: CASSDLAGGRTDTQYF. CDR3 bases: TGTGCCAGCAGTGATTTAGCGGGGGGCAGAACAGATACGCAGTATTTT. V is TRBV25-1 and J is TRBJ2-3; 10 bases match TRBD2. The CDR3 spans 16 residues. V gave up 3 bases and J gave up 3 bases; unmatched junction bases: 6. The germline CDR1 and CDR2 sequences are MGHDK and SYGVNS.

This chain connects TRBV11-3 to TRBJ2-3; D unclear. The germline V and J ends were trimmed by 3 bases and 6 bases, with 10 bases remaining between them. CDR3 length equals 13 residues. Germline-derived CDR1 and CDR2 are SGHNT and YENEEA. The CDR3: CASSLRPLDTQYF. CDR3 sequence (DNA): TGTGCCAGCAGCTTGCGGCCCCTGGATACGCAGTATTTT.

The CDR3 coding sequence is TGCGCCAGCATCCGACCGCTTTACTACTCGAACACCGGGGAGCTGTTTTTT. It specifies CASIRPLYYSNTGELFF. The chain is built from TRBV10-1 and TRBJ2-2; D call uncertain. Trimming stripped 7 bases from V and 0 bases from J, with 18 bases between. This CDR3 has 17 amino acids. Germline CDR1 and CDR2: WNHNN and SYGVQD (reference sequence).

The chain employs TRBV9 and TRBJ2-5, with TRBD2 matching over 12 bases. Looked up from germline, CDR1 is SGDLS and CDR2 is YYNGEE. V was pared by 4 bases and J by 3 bases, with 10 bases of the junction left unmatched. This CDR3 has 17 residues. The CDR3 is CASSPVGLAGWEETQYF. The CDR3 nucleotides read TGTGCCAGCAGCCCCGTAGGACTAGCGGGGTGGGAAGAGACCCAGTACTTC.

The gene calls are TRBV5-5 and TRBJ1-5; D gene ambiguous. The germline CDR1 and CDR2 sequences are SGHKS and YYEKEE (reference sequence). The germline V and J ends were trimmed by 0 bases and 4 bases, with 8 bases remaining between them. This CDR3 has 14 residues. Here the CDR3 DNA reads TGTGCCAGCAGCTTGGTGGCGGGGAATCAGCCCCAGCATTTT. Protein sequence: CASSLVAGNQPQHF.

The chain joins TRBV18 to TRBJ1-5; 7 nucleotides match TRBD1. V gave up 3 bases and J gave up 3 bases; unmatched junction bases: 11. The germline CDR1 and CDR2 sequences are KGHSH and LQKENI. This CDR3 has 17 residues. This chain's CDR3 is CASSPGQGGLFNQPQHF. CDR3 nucleotide sequence: TGTGCCAGCTCACCTGGGCAAGGGGGCCTATTCAATCAGCCCCAGCATTTT.

The J gene is TRBJ2-5, the V gene TRBV4-2; 10 nucleotides match TRBD2. Germline CDR1 reads LGHNA; CDR2 reads YNFKEQ. The junction had 4 bases not matched to a gene; V was cut back by 1 base and J by 5 bases. The CDR3 spans 15 residues. CDR3 DNA sequence: TGTGCCAGCAGCCAAGCAGCGGGGGGGCCGGAGACCCAGTACTTC. This gives the protein CASSQAAGGPETQYF.

In the case of this clone: The junction differs from germline at one of its ends, possibly a read error. The DNA for the CDR3 is TGTGCCACAAGAATGGGGCCCCACAAAGGTAACTTC. It encodes CATRMGPHKGNF. The chain joins TRBV24-1 to TRBJ2-7; D perhaps matches TRBD1 (5 bases). Germline V gene lookup returns CDR1 KGHDR and CDR2 SFDVKD. The CDR3 runs to 12 residues.

The genes are TRBV5-1 and TRBJ2-2; maybe TRBD1 (6 bases). The CDR3 sequence is 15 residues long. Germline loops: CDR1 SGHRS, CDR2 YFSETQ. Trimming stripped 1 base from V and 3 bases from J, with 10 bases between. The CDR3 sequence is CASSLNYRDTGELFF. The CDR3 DNA reads TGCGCCAGCAGCTTGAACTACAGGGACACCGGGGAGCTGTTTTTT. Based on the CDR3 plus reference TRBV5-1 and TRBJ2-2, the full variable domain is KAGVTQTPRYLIKTRGQQVTLSCSPISGHRSVSWYQQTPGQGLQFLFEYFSETQRNKGNFPGRFSGRQFSNSRSEMNVSTLELGDSALYLCASSLNYRDTGELFFGEGSRLTVL.

This rearrangement joins TRBV11-2 to TRBJ2-1; 9 nucleotides align to TRBD2. CDR1 and CDR2 (germline): SGHAT, FQNNGV. V lost 5 bases to trimming and J lost 2 bases; unmatched junction nucleotides: 1. The CDR3 runs to 14 residues. The CDR3 DNA sequence: TGTGCCAGCAGCGGCGGGGGGGCCTACAATGAGCAGTTCTTC. This codes for CASSGGGAYNEQFF.

V and J are TRBV11-2 and TRBJ1-4, with TRBD1 as a possible D gene (5 bases). Trimming stripped 0 bases from V and 0 bases from J, with 17 bases between. The CDR3 is made up of 19 amino acids. Germline-derived CDR1 and CDR2 are SGHAT and FQNNGV. The CDR3 loop reads CASSLDRGWGDPTNEKLFF. CDR3 coding DNA: TGTGCCAGCAGCTTAGATCGGGGATGGGGGGACCCAACTAATGAAAAACTGTTTTTT. Variable domain in full (rest from reference TRBV11-2 and TRBJ1-4): EAGVAQSPRYKIIEKRQSVAFWCNPISGHATLYWYQQILGQGPKLLIQFQNNGVVDDSQLPKDRFSAERLKGVDSTLKIQPAKLEDSAVYLCASSLDRGWGDPTNEKLFFGSGTQLSVL.

This clone turned up a few times. The gene calls are TRBV2 and TRBJ2-3; D may be TRBD2 (6 bases). The length of the CDR3 is 12 residues. V was shortened by 2 bases and J by 6 bases, with 6 bases between the two germline ends. CDR1 is SNHLY, CDR2 FYNNEI, per germline. The CDR3 bases are TGTGCCAGCAGTGAACTAGCGGATACGCAGTATTTT. Translation gives CASSELADTQYF.

The chain carries TRBV5-4 and TRBJ2-7, with 7 nucleotides matching TRBD1. The junction had 15 bases not matched to a gene; V was cut back by 4 bases and J by 5 bases. The CDR3 runs 16 residues. Germline values: CDR1 SGHNT, CDR2 YYREEE (reference sequence). CDR3 protein: CASSPDPGQALNEQYF. The CDR3 DNA sequence: TGTGCCAGCAGCCCTGACCCCGGACAGGCCTTAAACGAGCAGTACTTC. The full variable domain, with the rest looked up from reference TRBV5-4 and TRBJ2-7, is ETGVTQSPTHLIKTRGQQVTLRCSSQSGHNTVSWYQQALGQGPQFIFQYYREEENGRGNFPPRFSGLQFPNYSSELNVNALELDDSALYLCASSPDPGQALNEQYFGPGTRLTVT.

In this sample, this clone turned up a few times. The rearrangement links TRBV3-1 (or the pseudogene TRBV3-2) to TRBJ2-2; possible D gene TRBD1, 6 bases. CDR3 size: 14 residues. Trimming removed 4 bases from V and 5 bases from J, with 11 bases in between. Per the germline V gene, CDR1 is LGHDT and CDR2 is YNNKEL (reference sequence). CDR3 DNA: TGTGCCAGCAGCCCCCTCGGGACAACCGGGGAGCTGTTTTTT. Amino acid sequence: CASSPLGTTGELFF.